The next 31 T cell receptor beta chains were all read from a single sample in a study of T cells after yellow fever vaccination. MiXCR, applied by TCRdb to the 5' RACE reads, yields one record per CDR3 protein. Among some 400,000 distinct CDR3 sequences listed, around 20% were seen once. The specimen was PBMCs, collected before the yellow fever booster vaccination. The receptor source for this set is a man aged 18-30 years who received the YFV17D yellow fever vaccine.

J is TRBJ1-5 and V is TRBV4-2; 8 nucleotides match TRBD1. The CDR3 covers 15 residues. Germline CDR1 reads LGHNA; CDR2 reads YNFKEQ. V was clipped by 7 bases and J by 0 bases; unmatched bases: 5. CDR3 nucleotides: TGTGCCAGCAAGGACAGGGAATATAGCAATCAGCCCCAGCATTTT. It is translated as CASKDREYSNQPQHF.

This clonotype has more than one count but fewer than ten. This chain connects TRBV6-5 to TRBJ2-7; 7 nucleotides line up with TRBD2. CDR3 length equals 15 residues. V gave up 5 bases and J gave up 3 bases; unmatched junction bases: 10. Germline-derived CDR1 and CDR2 are MNHEY and SVGAGI. The CDR3 spells CASSETGGSNYEQYV. The CDR3 DNA reads TGTGCCAGCAGTGAAACCGGCGGGAGCAACTACGAGCAGTACGTC.

This clonotype appeared a few times. The gene calls are TRBV3-1 and TRBJ2-1, with 7 bases identical to TRBD2. V was clipped by 3 bases and J by 15 bases; unmatched bases: 5. CDR1 is LGHDT and CDR2 is YNNKEL in the germline V gene (reference sequence). The CDR3 is 11 amino acids. The CDR3 sequence: CASSQTGTMFF. As DNA, the CDR3 is TGTGCCAGCAGCCAGACCGGGACTATGTTCTTC.

The V gene is TRBV6-6, the J gene TRBJ2-6, with D possibly TRBD1 on 5 matching bases. Germline V CDR1 and CDR2: MNHNY, SVGAGI (reference sequence). CDR3 length equals 16 residues. V dropped 0 bases and J dropped 1 base, with 7 bases sitting between them. CDR3 sequence reads: CASSYSSGSGANVLTF. Here the CDR3 DNA reads TGTGCCAGCAGTTACTCATCAGGGTCTGGGGCCAACGTCCTGACTTTC.

The CDR3 nucleotides are TGTGCCAGCAGTTTAGGGACTAGCGGGGAGGGTCGCACAGATACGCAGTATTTT. Translation gives CASSLGTSGEGRTDTQYF. This rearrangement joins TRBV28 to TRBJ2-3; TRBD2 agrees at 13 bases. Trimming at V came to 2 bases and at J to 1 base, leaving 6 bases not matched to a gene. Germline V gene data show CDR1 as MDHEN and CDR2 as SYDVKM. The CDR3 has 18 residues. Supplemented by reference TRBV28 and TRBJ2-3, the full variable domain reads DVKVTQSSRYLVKRTGEKVFLECVQDMDHENMFWYRQDPGLGLRLIYFSYDVKMKEKGDIPEGYSVSREKKERFSLILESASTNQTSMYLCASSLGTSGEGRTDTQYFGPGTRLTVL.

V and J are TRBV7-3 and TRBJ1-1; 7 nucleotides line up with TRBD1. The CDR3 has 14 residues. V lost 5 bases and J lost 11; bases outside the gene matches: 14. Germline-derived CDR1 and CDR2 are SGHTA and FQGTGA. CDR3 DNA: TGTGCCAGCAGCCCGGGACAGCTTGTAGGTGCTGCTTTCTTT. Protein: CASSPGQLVGAAFF.

In its sample, this clonotype was seen a few times. The J gene is TRBJ1-1, the V gene TRBV20-1; TRBD1 agrees at 11 bases. CDR1 is DFQATT and CDR2 is SNEGSKA in the germline V gene (reference sequence). The CDR3 loop spans 13 amino acids. J gave up 7 bases and V 5 bases, and 6 bases lay outside the gene matches. The DNA for the CDR3 is TGCAGTGCTCTCCGGACAGGGGGCAATGAAGCTTTCTTT. Translated, it gives CSALRTGGNEAFF.

In its sample, this clonotype was seen a few times. This rearrangement joins TRBV5-1 to TRBJ1-5, with a tentative D call TRBD1 (5 bases). This CDR3 spans 16 amino acids. Per germline, CDR1 SGHRS and CDR2 YFSETQ. V lost 0 bases to trimming and J lost 7 bases, with 17 bases between them. The CDR3 DNA reads TGCGCCAGCAGCTTGGGACCGCAGGGACCCTTACAGCCCCAGCATTTT. Translation: CASSLGPQGPLQPQHF.

The rearrangement links TRBV20-1 to TRBJ1-1; TRBD1 might be the D (5 bases). V was pared by 0 bases and J by 1 base, with 18 bases between. This CDR3 comprises 17 residues. The germline V gene has CDR1 DFQATT and CDR2 SNEGSKA (reference sequence). The CDR3 here is CSARDRRWGLTNTEAFF. The CDR3 bases are TGCAGTGCTAGAGATCGGCGTTGGGGACTGACGAACACTGAAGCTTTCTTT.

The chain carries TRBV5-5 and TRBJ1-1, with no clear D. Germline-derived CDR1 and CDR2 are SGHKS and YYEKEE (reference sequence). CDR3 length equals 14 residues. Trimming shortened V by 1 base and J by 0 bases, and 7 bases separated the two germline ends. CDR3 sequence reads: CASSLQRMNTEAFF. CDR3 in DNA: TGTGCCAGCAGCTTGCAACGGATGAACACTGAAGCTTTCTTT.

This clonotype has just a few counts. V and J are TRBV19 and TRBJ2-6; the D gene is possibly TRBD1 (5 bases). Per germline, CDR1 LNHDA and CDR2 SQIVND (reference sequence). CDR3 length: 14 amino acids. V was clipped by 7 bases and J by 2 bases, with 9 bases between them. CDR3 sequence: CASKRGAGANVLTF. The CDR3 DNA reads TGTGCCAGTAAAAGGGGTGCTGGGGCCAACGTCCTGACTTTC.

The table lists this clonotype with a few counts. J is TRBJ1-2 and V is TRBV6-1; 7 bases are shared with TRBD1. J was trimmed by 0 bases and V by 6 bases; bases with no gene match: 10. This CDR3 region has 16 residues. The germline V gene has CDR1 MNHNS and CDR2 SASEGT. The chain's CDR3 is CASSIIQGSANYGYTF. Written as DNA, the CDR3 is TGTGCCAGCAGCATAATACAGGGGTCCGCTAACTATGGCTACACCTTC.

This clonotype came up a few times. The chain joins TRBV5-1 to TRBJ2-1; D gene ambiguous. Germline V lookup: CDR1 SGHRS, CDR2 YFSETQ. CDR3 size: 15 residues. The germline V and J ends were trimmed by 0 bases and 2 bases, with 9 bases remaining between them. The CDR3 reads CASSLETAAYNEQFF. In DNA, the CDR3 is TGCGCCAGCAGCTTGGAAACAGCAGCCTACAATGAGCAGTTCTTC.

This chain uses TRBV27 with TRBJ1-2, with 9 nucleotides matching TRBD1. Per the germline V gene, CDR1 is MNHEY and CDR2 is SMNVEV (reference sequence). The J segment lost 3 bases and the V segment lost 5 bases, leaving 10 bases of the junction unmatched. This CDR3 has 16 amino acids. CDR3 nucleotides: TGTGCCAGCAGTCCCCCGTTTGGGGACAGGGACTATGGCTACACCTTC. It translates to CASSPPFGDRDYGYTF.

The chain employs TRBV4-1 and TRBJ2-1; TRBD1 matches at 9 bases. The CDR3 is made up of 14 amino acids. Germline V gene data show CDR1 as MGHRA and CDR2 as YSYEKL. With 2 bases clipped from V and 8 bases from J, the junction kept 4 bases outside the gene matches. The CDR3: CASSQRQGVYEQFF. The CDR3 bases are TGCGCCAGCAGCCAAAGACAGGGGGTTTATGAGCAGTTCTTC.

This clonotype came up a few times. V is TRBV20-1 and J is TRBJ1-1; D unclear. The length of the CDR3 is 12 residues. Germline V gene data show CDR1 as DFQATT and CDR2 as SNEGSKA (reference sequence). V lost 4 bases and J 5 bases, leaving 11 bases between the germline ends. This chain's CDR3 is CSAKGGRTEAFF. Written as DNA, the CDR3 is TGCAGTGCTAAAGGCGGGAGAACTGAAGCTTTCTTT.

This clonotype showed up just a few times. Here the CDR3 reads CASSPSRGDEKLFF. In nucleotides, the CDR3 is TGTGCCAGCTCACCATCCCGGGGGGATGAAAAACTGTTTTTT. This chain uses TRBV18 with TRBJ1-4; perhaps TRBD1 as D (5 bases). The CDR3 is made up of 14 amino acids. The V gene lost 2 bases and the J gene lost 6 bases, with 10 bases spanning the gap. In germline, CDR1 is KGHSH, CDR2 LQKENI.

The chain is built from TRBV2 and TRBJ2-3; 7 positions match TRBD1. The germline CDR1 and CDR2 sequences are SNHLY and FYNNEI. This CDR3 has 16 residues. V was pared by 6 bases and J by 2 bases, with 11 bases of the junction left unmatched. The chain's CDR3 is CASSQRQGRDTDTQYF. For the CDR3, the DNA is TGTGCCAGCAGCCAACGACAGGGTAGAGACACAGATACGCAGTATTTT.

This clonotype was recorded a few times. The chain joins TRBV6-5 to TRBJ1-6; 7 bases line up with TRBD1. This CDR3 is 14 amino acids long. The germline V gene has CDR1 MNHEY and CDR2 SVGAGI. The junction had 4 bases not matched to a gene; V was cut back by 6 bases and J by 5 bases. CDR3 loop: CASSGQANNSPLHF. In DNA form, the CDR3 reads TGTGCCAGCAGCGGACAGGCCAATAATTCACCCCTCCACTTT.

This clonotype has just a few counts. The V and J genes are TRBV12-3 or TRBV12-4 and TRBJ2-1; tentative D call: TRBD1 (5 bases). With 8 bases removed from V and 4 bases from J, the gap between germline ends came to 18 bases. The CDR3 is made up of 15 amino acids. DNA for the CDR3: TGTGCCAGCGGGGCCTTGCCGGACCCATACAATGAGCAGTTCTTC. It specifies CASGALPDPYNEQFF.

The chain couples TRBV7-2 to TRBJ2-2; D is possibly TRBD1 or TRBD2 (5 bases each). V gave up 7 bases and J gave up 3 bases, with 12 bases separating them. The CDR3 length is 14 residues. Germline values: CDR1 SGHTA, CDR2 FQGNSA. In DNA, the CDR3 is TGTGCCAGCAACCGGGACCGCTACACCGGGGAGCTGTTTTTT. Protein product: CASNRDRYTGELFF.

The chain employs TRBV11-2 and TRBJ2-2; 9 bases match TRBD1. The CDR3 loop spans 15 amino acids. CDR1 and CDR2 from the germline V gene are SGHAT and FQNNGV. V lost 7 bases to trimming and J lost 5 bases; unmatched junction nucleotides: 8. The CDR3: CASTGTGRRTGELFF. In DNA, the CDR3 is TGTGCCAGCACCGGGACAGGGCGTAGGACCGGGGAGCTGTTTTTT.

This chain connects TRBV7-9 to TRBJ2-5; D remains ambiguous. The germline V gene has CDR1 SEHNR and CDR2 FQNEAQ (reference sequence). The CDR3 extends over 13 amino acids. The V end lost 3 bases, the J end lost 6 bases, and 11 bases lay between the germline ends. CDR3 loop: CASSFGGVKTQYF. Here the CDR3 DNA reads TGTGCCAGCAGCTTTGGTGGGGTGAAGACCCAGTACTTC.

This clonotype came up many times. V usage is TRBV29-1 and J usage is TRBJ2-5; 13 positions match TRBD2. Trimming removed 6 bases from V and 1 base from J; junction bases left unmatched: 8. Germline CDR1 and CDR2: SQVTM and ANQGSEA. The CDR3 covers 16 residues. CDR3 sequence (DNA): TGCAGCGTGTCCGGGACTAGCGGGGCGCTCCAAGAGACCCAGTACTTC. It yields the protein CSVSGTSGALQETQYF.

This clonotype has just a few counts. The chain carries TRBV4-1 and TRBJ1-2; D gene uncertain. CDR1 is MGHRA and CDR2 is YSYEKL in the germline V gene. This CDR3 spans 16 amino acids. Trimming removed 4 bases at V and 1 base at J, with 16 bases between. Here the CDR3 DNA reads TGCGCCAGCAGCCCGTTTCCTAAAAGAAATAACTATGGCTACACCTTC. Translation: CASSPFPKRNNYGYTF.

This clonotype was picked up a small number of times. The chain has TRBV7-2 and TRBJ2-1; D gene unclear. The CDR3 loop spans 13 amino acids. In germline, CDR1 is SGHTA, CDR2 FQGNSA. Trimming removed 1 base at V and 6 bases at J, with 7 bases between. The CDR3 DNA reads as TGTGCCAGCAGCTTAGAGGCCAGCAATGAGCAGTTCTTC. This translates into CASSLEASNEQFF.

The chain links TRBV7-2 to TRBJ2-3, with D hard to call. Trimming took off 5 bases at V and 1 base at J, with 13 bases between the two ends. Germline CDR1 and CDR2: SGHTA and FQGNSA. The CDR3 extends over 15 amino acids. CDR3 in DNA: TGTGCCAGCAGCATCCTGGCGCAGGGCACAGATACGCAGTATTTT. Translated, it gives CASSILAQGTDTQYF.

The CDR3 region is CASSLVGQSPLHF. The CDR3, as DNA: TGTGCCAGCAGCTTAGTCGGCCAGTCACCCCTCCACTTT. This chain links TRBV7-2 with TRBJ1-6; no clear D. V lost 1 base to trimming and J lost 10 bases, with 8 bases between them. The CDR3 is 13 amino acids. In germline, CDR1 is SGHTA, CDR2 FQGNSA.

This clonotype was counted only a few times. The chain carries TRBV7-9 and TRBJ2-7; 9 nucleotides agree with TRBD1. The V gene end was trimmed by 1 base and the J gene end by 3 bases; junction bases not matched to a gene: 7. The length of the CDR3 is 16 residues. Germline-derived CDR1 and CDR2 are SEHNR and FQNEAQ (reference sequence). CDR3 nucleotides: TGTGCCAGCAGCTTAGTACCGCCGGGACAGGGCTACGAGCAGTACTTC. Translation gives CASSLVPPGQGYEQYF.

This clonotype has just a few counts. This sequence joins TRBV5-1 and TRBJ1-4; D gene ambiguous. Germline V gene sequence: CDR1 SGHRS, CDR2 YFSETQ. The CDR3 extends over 16 amino acids. The V end was cut by 4 bases, the J end by 2 bases, with 15 bases between. DNA for the CDR3: TGCGCCAGCAGCCAGGCCCGGGCAGTGACTAATGAAAAACTGTTTTTT. Its protein product is CASSQARAVTNEKLFF. Variable domain in full (rest from reference TRBV5-1 and TRBJ1-4): KAGVTQTPRYLIKTRGQQVTLSCSPISGHRSVSWYQQTPGQGLQFLFEYFSETQRNKGNFPGRFSGRQFSNSRSEMNVSTLELGDSALYLCASSQARAVTNEKLFFGSGTQLSVL.

The chain recombines TRBV9 with TRBJ1-2; 8 nucleotides match TRBD1. Per germline, CDR1 SGDLS and CDR2 YYNGEE. The CDR3 runs 13 residues. V lost 2 bases and J lost 5; bases outside the gene matches: 2. Here the CDR3 DNA reads TGTGCCAGCAGCGTGCGACAGGGGTATGGCTACACCTTC. It encodes CASSVRQGYGYTF.